This T cell receptor (beta chain) was profiled in a study of T cell responses to AZD1222 COVID-19 vaccine. This CDR3 comprises 14 residues. Germline V gene sequence: CDR1 SGHKS, CDR2 YYEKEE (reference sequence). With 3 bases clipped from V and 7 bases from J, the junction kept 5 bases outside the gene matches. TCRdb's copy holds only in-frame clones and misses some; the assay was immunoSEQ multiplex PCR. The sample records some 150,000 clones, around 90% being singletons. The sequence came from an adult in good health. Sequenced material: peripheral blood, taken on day 0 of AZD1222 vaccination. The rearrangement links TRBV5-5 to TRBJ1-4, with 8 bases identical to TRBD1. CDR3 DNA: TGTGCCAGCAGCTCTGACAGGGGCAGTGAAAAACTGTTTTTT. This translates into CASSSDRGSEKLFF.